These 11 T cell receptor beta chains originate from one sample sequenced in a study of cytomegalovirus exposure and HLA in healthy donors. The method was immunoSEQ multiplex PCR; TCRdb's version includes in-frame clones alone and lacks a portion of them. The sample includes about 160,000 clones, approximately 89% of them seen just once. The sequenced sample was PBMCs. The receptors here all came from a woman under 30 in good health and CMV-seropositive.

The J gene is TRBJ1-4, the V gene TRBV2; D gene unclear. Germline assignment: CDR1 SNHLY and CDR2 FYNNEI. The CDR3 runs 13 residues. The V and J ends lost 7 bases and 7 bases respectively, with 13 bases between them. The CDR3 region is CASKLEVSEKLFF. Written as DNA, the CDR3 is TGTGCCAGCAAGCTCGAGGTATCTGAAAAACTGTTTTTT.

This rearrangement joins TRBV2 to TRBJ1-5; D is perhaps TRBD1 (5 bases). The V and J ends lost 6 bases and 0 bases respectively, with 12 bases between them. Germline V gives CDR1 SNHLY, CDR2 FYNNEI. There are 15 residues in the CDR3. CDR3 residues: CASRRGTDSNQPQHF. The CDR3 DNA sequence: TGTGCCAGCAGACGCGGGACGGATAGCAATCAGCCCCAGCATTTT. Combining the CDR3 with reference TRBV2 and TRBJ1-5 gives the whole variable domain EPEVTQTPSHQVTQMGQEVILRCVPISNHLYFYWYRQILGQKVEFLVSFYNNEISEKSEIFDDQFSVERPDGSNFTLKIRSTKLEDSAMYFCASRRGTDSNQPQHFGDGTRLSIL.

The genes are TRBV7-6 and TRBJ2-2; 12 bases line up with TRBD2. The CDR3 runs to 17 residues. V was clipped by 5 bases and J by 2 bases; unmatched bases: 6. CDR1 SGHVS and CDR2 FNYEAQ come from the germline V gene. This CDR3 is CASSTRLAGVNTGELFF. CDR3 nucleotides: TGTGCCAGCAGCACCAGACTAGCGGGAGTTAACACCGGGGAGCTGTTTTTT.

The chain recombines TRBV6-5 with TRBJ1-2, with D perhaps matching TRBD1 (5 bases). V lost 0 bases and J lost 6, with 11 bases in between. Germline V CDR1 and CDR2: MNHEY, SVGAGI. CDR3 length: 14 amino acids. In DNA form, the CDR3 reads TGTGCCAGCAGTTACTCGGGCCTGACAGATGGCTACACCTTC. Residues: CASSYSGLTDGYTF.

This clone turned up a few times. The CDR3 reads CASSDSSDGGSRTQYF. The CDR3 nucleotides read TGTGCCAGCAGTGACTCTTCTGACGGCGGGAGTCGAACGCAGTATTTT. The chain has TRBV6-4 and TRBJ2-3; 7 bases are a match to TRBD2. The CDR3 has 16 amino acids. Losses at the gene ends were 0 bases for V and 9 bases for J; bases not matched to a gene: 12. The germline gives CDR1 MRHNA, CDR2 SNTAGT.

The chain combines TRBV29-1 with TRBJ2-7, with TRBD2 matching 13 bases. The CDR3 is 13 residues long. Germline values: CDR1 SQVTM, CDR2 ANQGSEA. V was clipped by 6 bases and J by 2 bases; unmatched bases: 1. CDR3 in amino acids: CSVTSGGTYEQYF. DNA for the CDR3: TGCAGCGTGACTAGCGGGGGGACCTACGAGCAGTACTTC.

The chain combines TRBV29-1 with TRBJ1-1; D gene unclear. This CDR3 has 12 amino acids. Germline V lookup: CDR1 SQVTM, CDR2 ANQGSEA. Trimming took off 7 bases at V and 1 base at J, with 10 bases between the two ends. This CDR3 is CSGLQQNTEAFF. CDR3 DNA sequence: TGCAGCGGACTACAGCAGAACACTGAAGCTTTCTTT.

The chain is built from TRBV7-9 and TRBJ2-3; 9 bases map to TRBD1. Germline V gene lookup returns CDR1 SEHNR and CDR2 FQNEAQ (reference sequence). This CDR3 region has 14 residues. Germline trimming cut 5 bases from V and 6 bases from J; bases unmatched to any gene: 6. The CDR3 DNA is TGTGCCAGCAGCCACCGGGACAGGGCGGATACGCAGTATTTT. Protein product: CASSHRDRADTQYF. The variable domain in full, completed from reference TRBV7-9 and TRBJ2-3, reads DTGVSQNPRHKITKRGQNVTFRCDPISEHNRLYWYRQTLGQGPEFLTYFQNEAQLEKSRLLSDRFSAERPKGSFSTLEIQRTEQGDSAMYLCASSHRDRADTQYFGPGTRLTVL.

This sequence joins TRBV29-1 and TRBJ2-7; 7 bases agree with TRBD2. The end of the DNA is better explained by TRBJ2-1, so the J call may be wrong. The CDR3 loop spans 16 amino acids. The germline gives CDR1 SQVTM, CDR2 ANQGSEA. The CDR3 region has the DNA TGCAGCGTTGAAGATGGTGGCGGGAGATCTTCCTATGAGCAGTTCTTC. This translates into CSVEDGGGRSSYEQFF.

This chain uses TRBV10-1 with TRBJ2-7; TRBD2 matches at 9 bases. The V gene end was trimmed by 3 bases and the J gene end by 6 bases; junction bases not matched to a gene: 6. This CDR3 has 14 amino acids. Germline V gives CDR1 WNHNN, CDR2 SYGVQD (reference sequence). CDR3 protein: CASSESLAGPEQYF. CDR3 DNA: TGCGCCAGCAGTGAATCGCTAGCGGGGCCCGAGCAGTACTTC.

The chain combines TRBV16 with TRBJ1-1; unclear D gene. There are 14 residues in the CDR3. CDR1 and CDR2 (germline): KGHSY, FQNENV. Trimming cost V 3 bases and J 3 bases, with 11 bases left between them. CDR3 sequence (DNA): TGTGCCAGCAGCCAGGTGGGCACTCACACTGAAGCTTTCTTT. The encoded protein is CASSQVGTHTEAFF.